The source of this TCR beta chain is a study of T cell changes during pregnancy in multiple sclerosis. Produced via immunoSEQ multiplex PCR; TCRdb's table is partial and in-frame only. The sample consists of approximately 51,000 clones, 94% of them appearing once. V dropped 6 bases and J dropped 2; count of bases not matched to a gene: 5. Germline values: CDR1 SQVTM, CDR2 ANQGSEA. The length of the CDR3 is 13 residues. This clonotype was obtained from a female donor with multiple sclerosis, enrolled in a pregnancy study. This rearrangement joins TRBV29-1 to TRBJ2-5; 8 nucleotides line up with TRBD1. This material consisted of CD4+ T cells from peripheral blood mononuclear cells, taken in the second trimester of pregnancy. CDR3 sequence (DNA): TGCAGCGTCGACAGGGGAGGACAAGAGACCCAGTACTTC. It specifies CSVDRGGQETQYF.